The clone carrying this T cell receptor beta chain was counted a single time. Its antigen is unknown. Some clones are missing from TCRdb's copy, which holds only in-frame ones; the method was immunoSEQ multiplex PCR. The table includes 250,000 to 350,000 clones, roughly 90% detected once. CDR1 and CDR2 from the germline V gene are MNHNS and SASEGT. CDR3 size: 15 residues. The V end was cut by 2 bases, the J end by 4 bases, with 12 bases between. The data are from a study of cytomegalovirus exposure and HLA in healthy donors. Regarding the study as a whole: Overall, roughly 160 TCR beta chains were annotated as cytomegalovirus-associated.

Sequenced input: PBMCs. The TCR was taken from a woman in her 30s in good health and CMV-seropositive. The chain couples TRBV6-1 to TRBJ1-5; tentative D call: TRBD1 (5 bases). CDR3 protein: CASSERGVLNQPQHF. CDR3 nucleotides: TGTGCCAGCAGTGAACGGGGGGTCTTAAATCAGCCCCAGCATTTT.